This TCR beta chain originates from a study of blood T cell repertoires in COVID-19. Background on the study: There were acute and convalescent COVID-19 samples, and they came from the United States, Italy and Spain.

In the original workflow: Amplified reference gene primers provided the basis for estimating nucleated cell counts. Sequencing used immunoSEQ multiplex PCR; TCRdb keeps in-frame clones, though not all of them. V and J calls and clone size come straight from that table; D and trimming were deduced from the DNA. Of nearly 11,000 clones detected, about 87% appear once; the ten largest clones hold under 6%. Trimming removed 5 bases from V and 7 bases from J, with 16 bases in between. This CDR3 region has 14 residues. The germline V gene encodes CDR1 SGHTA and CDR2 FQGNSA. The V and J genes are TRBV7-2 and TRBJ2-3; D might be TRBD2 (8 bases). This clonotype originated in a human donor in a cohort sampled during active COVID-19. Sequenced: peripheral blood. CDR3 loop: CASSLGRGPNTQYF. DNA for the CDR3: TGTGCCAGCAGCCTCGGGAGGGGGCCAAATACGCAGTATTTT.